This T cell receptor (beta chain) emerged from a study of T-cell reconstitution after alpha-beta-depleted transplantation in children. Germline CDR1 SQVTM, CDR2 ANQGSEA. This CDR3 comprises 15 residues. Trimming removed 2 bases at V and 4 bases at J, with 17 bases between. This clonotype was seen many times. This sample's TCRbeta library carried unique molecular identifier barcodes. TCRdb independently ran MiXCR on the PCR reads; one entry per CDR3 protein. The profile covers 80,000 to 100,000 distinct CDR3 sequences, with about a quarter appearing a single time and 20% to 25% taken by the ten largest.

The V call is TRBV29-1, the J call TRBJ1-2; D perhaps matches TRBD1 (5 bases). The sequence was obtained from a boy aged 2 to 9 with acute lymphoblastic leukemia, due to receive a stem cell transplant. Here the sequenced sample was PBMCs, taken before TCRalphabeta/CD19-depleted stem cell transplant. CDR3 amino acids: CSVEKKGSRSYGYTF. CDR3 DNA: TGCAGCGTTGAAAAAAAGGGGTCACGTTCCTATGGCTACACCTTC.